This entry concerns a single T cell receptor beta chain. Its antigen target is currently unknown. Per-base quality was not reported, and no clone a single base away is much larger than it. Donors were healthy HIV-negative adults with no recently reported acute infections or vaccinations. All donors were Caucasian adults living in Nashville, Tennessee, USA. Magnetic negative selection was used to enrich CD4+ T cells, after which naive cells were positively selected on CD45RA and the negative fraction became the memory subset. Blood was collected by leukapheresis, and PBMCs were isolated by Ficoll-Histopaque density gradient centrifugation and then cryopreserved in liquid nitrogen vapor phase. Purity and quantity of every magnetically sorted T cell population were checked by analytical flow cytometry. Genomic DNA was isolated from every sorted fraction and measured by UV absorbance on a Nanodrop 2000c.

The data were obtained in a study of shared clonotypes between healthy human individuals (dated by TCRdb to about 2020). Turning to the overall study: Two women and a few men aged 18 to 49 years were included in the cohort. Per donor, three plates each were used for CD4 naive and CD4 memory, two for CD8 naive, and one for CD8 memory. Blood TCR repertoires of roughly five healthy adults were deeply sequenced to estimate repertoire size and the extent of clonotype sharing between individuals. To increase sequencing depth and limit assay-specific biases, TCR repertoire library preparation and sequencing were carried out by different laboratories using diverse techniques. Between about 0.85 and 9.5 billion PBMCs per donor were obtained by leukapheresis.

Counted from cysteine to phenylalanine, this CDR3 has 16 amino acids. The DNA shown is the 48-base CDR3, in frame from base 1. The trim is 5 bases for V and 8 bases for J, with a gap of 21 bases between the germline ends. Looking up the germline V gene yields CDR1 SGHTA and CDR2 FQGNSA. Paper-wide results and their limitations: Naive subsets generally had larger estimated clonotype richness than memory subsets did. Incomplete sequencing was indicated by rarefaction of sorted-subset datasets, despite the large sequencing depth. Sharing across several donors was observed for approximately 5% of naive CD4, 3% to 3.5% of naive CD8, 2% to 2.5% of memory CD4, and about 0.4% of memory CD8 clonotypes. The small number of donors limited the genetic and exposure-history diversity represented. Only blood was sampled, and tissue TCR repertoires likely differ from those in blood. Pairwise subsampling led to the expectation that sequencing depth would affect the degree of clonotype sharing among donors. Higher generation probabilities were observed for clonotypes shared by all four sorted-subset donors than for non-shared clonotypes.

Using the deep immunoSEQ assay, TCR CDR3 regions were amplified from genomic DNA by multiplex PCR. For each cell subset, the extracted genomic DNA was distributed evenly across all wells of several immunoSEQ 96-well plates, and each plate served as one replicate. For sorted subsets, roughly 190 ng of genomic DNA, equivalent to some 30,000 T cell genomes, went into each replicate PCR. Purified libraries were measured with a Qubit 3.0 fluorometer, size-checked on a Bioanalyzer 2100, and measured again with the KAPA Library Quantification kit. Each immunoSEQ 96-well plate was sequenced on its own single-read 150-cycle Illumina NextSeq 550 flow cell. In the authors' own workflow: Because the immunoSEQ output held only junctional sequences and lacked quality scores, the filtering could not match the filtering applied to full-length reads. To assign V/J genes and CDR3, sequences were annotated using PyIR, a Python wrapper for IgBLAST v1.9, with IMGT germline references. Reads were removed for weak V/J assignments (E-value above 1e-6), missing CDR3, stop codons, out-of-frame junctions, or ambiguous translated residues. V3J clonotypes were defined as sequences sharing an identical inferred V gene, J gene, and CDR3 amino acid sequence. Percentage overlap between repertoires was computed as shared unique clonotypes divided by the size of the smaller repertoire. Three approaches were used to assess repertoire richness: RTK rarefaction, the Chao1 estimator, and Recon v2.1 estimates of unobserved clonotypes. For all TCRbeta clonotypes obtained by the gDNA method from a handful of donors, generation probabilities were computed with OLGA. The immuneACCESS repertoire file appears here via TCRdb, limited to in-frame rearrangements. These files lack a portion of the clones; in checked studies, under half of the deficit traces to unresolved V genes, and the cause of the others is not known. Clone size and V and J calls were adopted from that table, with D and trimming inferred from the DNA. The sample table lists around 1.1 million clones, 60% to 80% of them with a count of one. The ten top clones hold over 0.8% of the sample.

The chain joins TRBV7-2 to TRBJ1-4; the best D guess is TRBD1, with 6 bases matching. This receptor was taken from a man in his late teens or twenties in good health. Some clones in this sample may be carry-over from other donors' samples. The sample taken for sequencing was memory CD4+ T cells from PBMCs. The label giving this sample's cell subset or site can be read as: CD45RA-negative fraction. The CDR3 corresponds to CASSPERHRVEEKLFF. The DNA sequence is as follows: TGTGCCAGCAGCCCAGAGCGGCACAGGGTTGAGGAAAAACTGTTTTTT.